This T cell receptor (beta chain) was found in a study of monozygotic twins with inflammatory bowel disease. Points from the study as a whole: Reduced clonotype sharing with other individuals was observed in IBD patients relative to healthy twins, especially with disease activity. No one strong IBD-associated signal or clonotype was supported.

The CDR3 spans 18 residues. The V gene's germline CDR1 is SGHTA and CDR2 FQGNSA. UMIs containing a 6-nucleotide sample barcode were added via template switching. Two nested PCRs, approximately 16 and 9 cycles, amplified TCRalpha and TCRbeta cDNA. TCRdb derives one entry per CDR3 protein from the 5' RACE reads, leaving out DNA. The ten most abundant clones cover 1.9% of a sample with 85,000 to 110,000 distinct CDR3 sequences. About this clonotype: Its antigen remains unknown.

The sequence came from a human donor with ulcerative colitis or Crohn's disease, or a healthy co-twin of an affected twin (not recorded which). The chain has TRBV7-2 and TRBJ2-7; TCRdb outputs TRBD1, but without DNA this stays unchecked. Sequencing input: blood. CDR3 residues: CASSLATGAQVISYEQYF.